This is a list of T cell receptor beta chains from one sample in a study of a mutant IDH1 vaccine in newly diagnosed glioma. Their antigen targets remain unknown. Sequenced by immunoSEQ multiplex PCR; TCRdb stores in-frame clones only, minus some. The top ten clones hold over 1.5% of a sample with tens of thousands of clones, 80% to 90% of them seen once. The sample was PBMCs, taken from a glioma patient whose treatment included an IDH1 peptide vaccine. The origin of the receptors is a middle-aged man with glioma. Each CDR3 is given with its conserved first and last residue. The D gene is left open where the match is weak. The size entry is marked missing in some rows and otherwise reads once, few, many or a size class.

DNA	CDR3	size	V	J	D	length
TGTGCCAGCAGCGTCCTGGGACTAGCGGGAGTAGGCGGGGAGCTGTTTTTT	CASSVLGLAGVGGELFF	.	TRBV9	TRBJ2-2	TRBD2	17
TGTGCCATCAGGAGCAGCTCTGGGGCCAACGTCCTGACTTTC	CAIRSSSGANVLTF	few	TRBV10-3	TRBJ2-6	.	14
TGCGCCAGCACCGTAGCTTTCTTT	CASTVAFF	.	TRBV23-1	TRBJ1-1	.	8
TGCGCCAGCAGCGGAGGGACCCGCACTGAAGCTTTCTTT	CASSGGTRTEAFF	few	TRBV5-1	TRBJ1-1	.	13
TGTGCCAGCAGACCCTCAATGCGACAGGGGGCGTACGAGCAGTACTTC	CASRPSMRQGAYEQYF	.	TRBV16	TRBJ2-7	TRBD1	16
TGTGCCAGCAGCAACTTAGATGGGGTAACTGAAGCTTTCTTT	CASSNLDGVTEAFF	.	TRBV9	TRBJ1-1	.	14
TGTGCCAGCAGTCCCACTAGCGGGAGGGTATATGAGCAGTTCTTC	CASSPTSGRVYEQFF	.	TRBV28	TRBJ2-1	TRBD2	15
TGTGCCAGCAGTCCGACCGACATTAATCAGCCCCAGCATTTT	CASSPTDINQPQHF	few	TRBV6-5	TRBJ1-5	.	14
TGCGCCAGCAGCCAAGGACTAGCCAAAAACATTCAGTACTTC	CASSQGLAKNIQYF	.	TRBV4-1	TRBJ2-4	.	14
TGTGCCAGCAGCTTAGGGCGGGGCTCCTACAATGAGCAGTTCTTC	CASSLGRGSYNEQFF	once	TRBV7-8	TRBJ2-1	.	15
TGCGCCAGCAGCCACGACAGGGCAGAGACCCAGTACTTC	CASSHDRAETQYF	.	TRBV5-1	TRBJ2-5	TRBD1	13
TGTGCCAGCAGGGGACCGGGACATGGCTACACCTTC	CASRGPGHGYTF	once	TRBV28	TRBJ1-2	.	12
TGCGCCAGCAGCCAAGATACGGGAGGGTCTTACAATGAGCAGTTCTTC	CASSQDTGGSYNEQFF	.	TRBV4-3	TRBJ2-1	TRBD2	16
TGTGCCAGCAGCCAGATCCTAGTTTCCGGGGAGCTGTTTTTT	CASSQILVSGELFF	.	TRBV2	TRBJ2-2	.	14
TGTGCCGGCAGTTTAGGGAGGGGAGAGTACGAGCAGTACTTC	CAGSLGRGEYEQYF	.	TRBV27	TRBJ2-7	TRBD2	14
TGTGCCAGCTCTTATCAGGGGGCTGGCCAGCCCCAGCATTTT	CASSYQGAGQPQHF	.	TRBV18	TRBJ1-5	TRBD1	14
TGTGCCAGCAGTTACAGGGACAGGCAAGAGACCCAGTACTTC	CASSYRDRQETQYF	.	TRBV6-6	TRBJ2-5	TRBD1	14
TGTGCCAGCAGTTCGCTAGGAGTGAGAAACACCATATATTTT	CASSSLGVRNTIYF	.	TRBV27	TRBJ1-3	.	14
TGTGCCAGCAGTTTATCGCAACTAGCGGGGAACTACGAGCAGTACTTC	CASSLSQLAGNYEQYF	once	TRBV27	TRBJ2-7	TRBD2	16
TGTGCCGTCCAAGAAGCGGGAGTTGCCGGGGAGCTGTTTTTT	CAVQEAGVAGELFF	.	TRBV19	TRBJ2-2	TRBD2	14
TGCGCCAGCACCCCTGGCGGGAGGGCTAGCACAGATACGCAGTATTTT	CASTPGGRASTDTQYF	.	TRBV4-1	TRBJ2-3	TRBD2	16
TGTGCCAGCAGTGACTCGGGACTAACGAGCGGGGAGCTGTTTTTT	CASSDSGLTSGELFF	.	TRBV6-4	TRBJ2-2	TRBD2	15
TGTGCCAGCAGTTCTTCCGGGACAGGCTTTCAGCCCCAGCATTTT	CASSSSGTGFQPQHF	.	TRBV28	TRBJ1-5	TRBD1	15
TGTGCCAGCAGCCGCGTAGAGACAGAAGCTTTCTTT	CASSRVETEAFF	medium-sized	TRBV14	TRBJ1-1	.	12
TGTGCCAGCAGCCTAGGTCAGGGGGCTACGAACACTGAAGCTTTCTTT	CASSLGQGATNTEAFF	once	TRBV5-5	TRBJ1-1	TRBD1	16
TGCGCCAGCAGCTTTTTACAGGGGGCGCGGGAGCAGTACTTC	CASSFLQGAREQYF	.	TRBV5-1	TRBJ2-7	TRBD1	14
TGTGCCAGCAGTTACAGCACAGATACGCAGTATTTT	CASSYSTDTQYF	.	TRBV27	TRBJ2-3	.	12
TGTGCCAGTAGGGATAGGGGAGGAGATCAGCCCCAGCATTTT	CASRDRGGDQPQHF	.	TRBV19	TRBJ1-5	.	14
TGTGCCAGCTCACCTGGGGGCTACAATGAGCAGTTCTTC	CASSPGGYNEQFF	.	TRBV18	TRBJ2-1	.	13
TGCGCCAGCAGCACCGGACAGGGGCGAGAGACCCAGTACTTC	CASSTGQGRETQYF	.	TRBV5-1	TRBJ2-5	TRBD1	14
TGTGCCAGCTCGGACTGGAATAACACAGATACGCAGTATTTT	CASSDWNNTDTQYF	.	TRBV18	TRBJ2-3	.	14
TGTGCCAGTAGTATAGGGCCAGGGGATGCGAATGAGCAGTTCTTC	CASSIGPGDANEQFF	.	TRBV19	TRBJ2-1	.	15
TGTGCCAGCACCCCCGAGGTGAGCAATCAGCCCCAGCATTTT	CASTPEVSNQPQHF	.	TRBV6-6	TRBJ1-5	.	14
TGTGCCAGCAGCTATGGGGTTAGGCCACGTAAACAAGGCACAGATACGCAGTATTTT	CASSYGVRPRKQGTDTQYF	.	TRBV27	TRBJ2-3	.	19
TGTGCCACCAGCAGAGAGTTATTAGTCCGCTCCTACAATGAGCAGTTCTTC	CATSRELLVRSYNEQFF	medium-sized	TRBV15	TRBJ2-1	.	17
TGCAGTGCTAGTCTTGTGAGGGAGCAGTACTTC	CSASLVREQYF	.	TRBV20-1	TRBJ2-7	.	11
TGCGCCAGCAGCTTGGCCCCCCCGCTAGACGAGCAGTACTTC	CASSLAPPLDEQYF	once	TRBV5-1	TRBJ2-7	.	14
TGTGCCAGCAGTCCGGGACTAGGCAATGAGCAGTTCTTC	CASSPGLGNEQFF	.	TRBV2	TRBJ2-1	TRBD2	13
TGTGCCAGCACGGCAACTAATGAAAAACTGTTTTTT	CASTATNEKLFF	.	TRBV28	TRBJ1-4	.	12
TGTGCCAGCAGCGTAGCCCTAACAGGGTTTGGAGATACGCAGTATTTT	CASSVALTGFGDTQYF	.	TRBV9	TRBJ2-3	.	16
TGTGCCACGACGTACGGGGCAGGGGTGGGGAATGAGCAGTTCTTC	CATTYGAGVGNEQFF	.	TRBV7-9	TRBJ2-1	.	15
TGCGCCAGCGAGAGAACCAGAGGAAATACGCAGTATTTT	CASERTRGNTQYF	.	TRBV5-1	TRBJ2-3	.	13
TGTGCCAGCAGCCCCACTGGGGCGGGAGCCCAAACCGGGGAGCTGTTTTTT	CASSPTGAGAQTGELFF	few	TRBV9	TRBJ2-2	TRBD2	17
TGTGCCAGCAGCTCGTCCGGGACAGGGATTTCGGGGGAGCTGTTTTTT	CASSSSGTGISGELFF	few	TRBV7-8	TRBJ2-2	TRBD1	16
TGTGCCAGCTCGGAGGGACTAGCCCCCTACGAGCAGTACTTC	CASSEGLAPYEQYF	.	TRBV21-1	TRBJ2-7	.	14
TGCGCCAGCAGCCATGGACTATACTACGAGCAGTACTTC	CASSHGLYYEQYF	few	TRBV4-3	TRBJ2-7	.	13